This entry lists 17 T cell receptor beta chains sequenced from one sample in a study of blood T cells in healthy people across ages. Using a J-beta primer mix together with a sample-barcoded 5' primer, a second PCR was run for roughly 7 to 12 cycles. TCRdb reanalysed the 5' RACE reads using MiXCR and keeps one entry per CDR3 protein. The data hold about 1.7 million distinct CDR3 sequences, with 25% to 30% observed a single time. The sequenced sample was blood. These receptors were taken from a woman aged 25 to 39 in good health.

The chain uses TRBV12-3 or TRBV12-4 and TRBJ2-7, with D unclear. The length of the CDR3 is 13 residues. Between the trimmed V and J ends, which lost 1 base and 3 bases, there was a span of 7 bases. The CDR3 is CASSLGLCYEQYF. CDR3 coding DNA: TGTGCCAGCAGTTTAGGACTTTGCTACGAGCAGTACTTC.

This sequence joins TRBV20-1 and TRBJ1-4; a weak D match, TRBD1 (5 bases). The CDR3 is 16 amino acids. Trimming pared 4 bases from V and 4 bases from J, leaving 19 bases between. The germline V gene has CDR1 DFQATT and CDR2 SNEGSKA (reference sequence). DNA for the CDR3: TGCAGTGCTACTCCTCTAACGACAGCTTATAATGAAAAACTGTTTTTT. It specifies CSATPLTTAYNEKLFF.

Many counts were recorded for this clonotype. V gene TRBV5-1 combines with J gene TRBJ1-1; 8 bases agree with TRBD1. Germline V gene data show CDR1 as SGHRS and CDR2 as YFSETQ. V lost 5 bases and J lost 7; bases outside the gene matches: 4. The length of the CDR3 is 12 residues. CDR3 protein: CASSPDRDEAFF. In DNA form, the CDR3 reads TGCGCCAGCAGTCCGGACAGGGATGAAGCTTTCTTT.

The chain links TRBV7-9 to TRBJ2-1; D unclear. With 5 bases removed from V and 4 bases from J, the gap between germline ends came to 9 bases. CDR3 length: 13 amino acids. CDR1 and CDR2 (germline): SEHNR, FQNEAQ (reference sequence). DNA for the CDR3: TGTGCCAGCAGCCCGCAAACATACAATGAGCAGTTCTTC. Translation gives CASSPQTYNEQFF.

This clonotype was counted only a few times. The J gene is TRBJ2-4, the V gene TRBV30; 12 nucleotides align to TRBD1. The CDR3 is 15 residues long. J gave up 5 bases and V 1 base, and 3 bases lay outside the gene matches. Germline V gene data show CDR1 as GTSNPN and CDR2 as SVGIG (reference sequence). The CDR3 nucleotides read TGTGCCTGGAGTGAAGGGACAGGGGGCCAAAACATTCAGTACTTC. Translated: CAWSEGTGGQNIQYF.

This clonotype was detected only a few times. The CDR3 sequence: CSAGTGSLSYEQYF. Written as DNA, the CDR3 is TGCAGTGCTGGAACAGGTTCCCTGTCCTACGAGCAGTACTTC. The chain is built from TRBV20-1 and TRBJ2-7, with a tentative D call TRBD1 (5 bases). CDR3 length: 14 residues. Germline-derived CDR1 and CDR2 are DFQATT and SNEGSKA (reference sequence). The V end was cut by 5 bases, the J end by 1 base, with 15 bases between.

This clonotype was counted at least ten times. The V and J genes are TRBV24-1 and TRBJ2-4, with D hard to call. Germline loops: CDR1 KGHDR, CDR2 SFDVKD. Trimming stripped 0 bases from V and 6 bases from J, with 8 bases between. The CDR3 is 14 residues long. CDR3 protein: CATSDLASANIQYF. The CDR3 region has the DNA TGTGCCACCAGTGATTTGGCCTCTGCAAACATTCAGTACTTC.

To note about this clonotype: The germline gene is not matched at one end of the junction; a read error may be the cause. The chain links TRBV7-6 to TRBJ2-7; 9 bases agree with TRBD2. The CDR3 consists of 13 residues. CDR1 is SGHVS, CDR2 FNYEAQ, per germline. In nucleotides, the CDR3 is TGTGCCAGCAGCCTAGCGGGAATGATCGAGCAGTACTTC. This sequence encodes CASSLAGMIEQYF.

There are a few counts of this clonotype. The chain uses TRBV30 and TRBJ2-1, with D unclear. The germline V and J ends were trimmed by 5 bases and 9 bases, with 14 bases remaining between them. This CDR3 comprises 12 residues. Germline V lookup: CDR1 GTSNPN, CDR2 SVGIG (reference sequence). This chain's CDR3 is CAWEILGTEQFF. The CDR3 coding sequence is TGTGCCTGGGAGATCCTGGGTACTGAGCAGTTCTTC.

The chain carries TRBV10-3 and TRBJ1-2; the D gene is possibly TRBD1 (6 bases). The CDR3 is 16 amino acids. In germline, CDR1 is ENHRY, CDR2 SYGVKD. V was pared by 4 bases and J by 8 bases, with 23 bases between. The CDR3 sequence: CAISGGILQGVNGYTF. CDR3 nucleotide sequence: TGTGCCATCAGTGGGGGGATATTACAGGGAGTGAACGGCTACACCTTC.

The V call is TRBV28, the J call TRBJ1-6, with TRBD1 matching over 8 bases. From germline, CDR1 is MDHEN and CDR2 SYDVKM. J gave up 7 bases and V 4 bases, and 6 bases lay outside the gene matches. CDR3 length: 15 residues. The CDR3 region is CASSSRNRGNSPLHF. CDR3 DNA sequence: TGTGCCAGCAGTTCCCGGAACAGGGGGAATTCACCCCTCCACTTT.

A remark on this clonotype: At one of its ends the junction is not consistent with the germline gene, which may arise from a read error. The V call is TRBV6-5, the J call TRBJ1-3, with D uncertain. This CDR3 has 14 amino acids. Germline CDR1 MNHEY, CDR2 SVGAGI. The CDR3 region is CASTESIRGNTLYF. CDR3 bases: TGTGCCAGCACCGAGTCCATCCGAGGAAACACCTTATATTTT.

This clonotype occurred a few times. The genes are TRBV5-1 and TRBJ2-2, with D possibly being TRBD1 (6 bases). There are 15 residues in the CDR3. CDR1 is SGHRS, CDR2 YFSETQ, per germline. V lost 0 bases and J 4 bases, leaving 10 bases between the germline ends. CDR3 loop: CASSLDPGVTGELFF. The CDR3 DNA follows: TGCGCCAGCAGCTTGGACCCAGGGGTCACCGGGGAGCTGTTTTTT.

Many counts were recorded for this clonotype. The CDR3, as DNA: TGCGCCAGCAGCCAATCAGGACAGGGTAAAGATGAGCAGTTCTTC. Its translation is CASSQSGQGKDEQFF. V gene TRBV4-1 combines with J gene TRBJ2-1; 8 bases are a match to TRBD1. This CDR3 has 15 amino acids. The germline gives CDR1 MGHRA, CDR2 YSYEKL. Unmatched junction bases numbered 8, after V lost 2 bases and J lost 8 bases.

The chain recombines TRBV6-2 or TRBV6-3 with TRBJ2-7; D is uncertain. The DNA end is more similar to TRBJ2-5, so the J call may be wrong. This CDR3 has 10 residues. Germline CDR1 is MNHEY and CDR2 is SVGEGT. The CDR3 loop reads CASSSQTQYF. The CDR3 coding sequence is TGTGCCAGCAGTTCACAGACCCAGTACTTC.

The rearrangement links TRBV3-1 to TRBJ1-2; D remains ambiguous. V dropped 7 bases and J dropped 4 bases, with 16 bases sitting between them. Germline assignment: CDR1 LGHDT and CDR2 YNNKEL (reference sequence). The CDR3 consists of 14 residues. CDR3 nucleotide sequence: TGTGCCAGCAACCCAAAGCACAGTTCCTATGGCTACACCTTC. Translated: CASNPKHSSYGYTF. Drawing the rest from reference TRBV3-1 and TRBJ1-2, the complete variable domain is DTAVSQTPKYLVTQMGNDKSIKCEQNLGHDTMYWYKQDSKKFLKIMFSYNNKELIINETVPNRFSPKSPDKAHLNLHINSLELGDSAVYFCASNPKHSSYGYTFGSGTRLTVV.

In the case of this clonotype: It may be a read error: a sequence one base away is much more abundant. The chain employs TRBV9 and TRBJ2-7, with 9 bases identical to TRBD1. The CDR3 spans 15 residues. Germline CDR1 SGDLS, CDR2 YYNGEE. As DNA, the CDR3 is TGTGACAGCAGCATAGGGGGACAGGGCTCCTACGAGCAGTACTTC. It specifies CDSSIGGQGSYEQYF.